Below, 28 T cell receptor beta chains from the same sample are listed, as sequenced in a study of OX40 agonist ivuxolimab in advanced cancers. Generated by immunoSEQ multiplex PCR, the TCRdb table keeps only in-frame clones and is missing some. The sample records tens of thousands of clones, 90% being singletons. The sample here was CD4+ or CD8+ T cells sorted from blood, taken in a trial of the OX40 agonist ivuxolimab. The receptor source for this set is an adult with an advanced solid tumor such as melanoma, head and neck, liver or kidney cancer.

The rearrangement joins TRBV6-6 to TRBJ1-5, with TRBD1 identical over 8 bases. The CDR3 has 14 residues. J gave up 5 bases and V 4 bases, and 4 bases lay outside the gene matches. Germline V gene sequence: CDR1 MNHNY, CDR2 SVGAGI (reference sequence). Here the CDR3 DNA reads TGTGCCAGCAGTTGGGACAGGCCAGATCAGCCCCAGCATTTT. Protein product: CASSWDRPDQPQHF.

The chain is built from TRBV27 and TRBJ1-1, with 10 nucleotides matching TRBD1. Germline V gene sequence: CDR1 MNHEY, CDR2 SMNVEV (reference sequence). The junction had 10 bases not matched to a gene; V was cut back by 3 bases and J by 6 bases. The CDR3 covers 16 residues. CDR3 DNA: TGTGCCAGCAGTTTGTCCGGGACAGGGGTGGTGTCTGAAGCTTTCTTT. It is translated as CASSLSGTGVVSEAFF.

The V call is TRBV28, the J call TRBJ1-1; D is ambiguous. The CDR3 sequence is 14 residues long. V lost 1 base to trimming and J lost 2 bases, with 8 bases between them. Per germline, CDR1 MDHEN and CDR2 SYDVKM. The CDR3 protein is CASSLLERNTEAFF. Written as DNA, the CDR3 is TGTGCCAGCAGTTTATTGGAACGAAACACTGAAGCTTTCTTT.

The chain couples TRBV18 to TRBJ2-1, with D possibly TRBD2 on 6 matching bases. This CDR3 contains 15 residues. V shed 3 bases and J shed 3 bases, with 12 bases lying between them. Germline values: CDR1 KGHSH, CDR2 LQKENI. The CDR3: CASSPRRENYNEQFF. The CDR3 coding sequence is TGTGCCAGCTCACCCAGGAGGGAAAACTACAATGAGCAGTTCTTC. Full variable domain (outside the CDR3, taken from reference TRBV18 and TRBJ2-1): NAGVMQNPRHLVRRRGQEARLRCSPMKGHSHVYWYRQLPEEGLKFMVYLQKENIIDESGMPKERFSAEFPKEGPSILRIQQVVRGDSAAYFCASSPRRENYNEQFFGPGTRLTVL.

J is TRBJ2-7 and V is TRBV11-2; TRBD2 matches at 10 bases. The CDR3 sequence is 15 residues long. From germline, CDR1 is SGHAT and CDR2 FQNNGV. The trim removed 7 bases at V and 3 bases at J, leaving 9 bases unmatched. CDR3 sequence: CASTPGLAAYYEQYF. CDR3 coding DNA: TGTGCCAGCACCCCAGGACTAGCGGCTTACTACGAGCAGTACTTC.

This chain links TRBV19 with TRBJ1-2; D is ambiguous. This CDR3 contains 14 residues. Germline values: CDR1 LNHDA, CDR2 SQIVND (reference sequence). Trimming removed 3 bases at V and 5 bases at J, with 13 bases between. The CDR3 DNA sequence: TGTGCCAGTAGTATCACGGGGATTGGGTATGGCTACACCTTC. This gives the protein CASSITGIGYGYTF.

The chain employs TRBV18 and TRBJ1-2, with D hard to call. V gave up 1 base and J gave up 2 bases, with 20 bases separating them. CDR1 KGHSH and CDR2 LQKENI come from the germline V gene. The CDR3 runs to 18 residues. CDR3 sequence (DNA): TGTGCCAGCTCACCACTCGTGCGGTTCAGTTATGGCAACTATGGCTACACCTTC. It translates to CASSPLVRFSYGNYGYTF.

The chain couples TRBV7-9 to TRBJ1-1, with a tentative D call TRBD1 (6 bases). V was shortened by 4 bases and J by 4 bases, with 16 bases between the two germline ends. There are 15 residues in the CDR3. Germline lookup yields CDR1 SEHNR and CDR2 FQNEAQ (reference sequence). DNA of the CDR3: TGTGCCAGCAGCTACATGGGGGCCTTCGGCACTGAAGCTTTCTTT. The encoded protein is CASSYMGAFGTEAFF.

The chain employs TRBV7-9 and TRBJ1-1; a possible D gene is TRBD1 (5 bases). The length of the CDR3 is 14 residues. Trimming removed 7 bases at V and 0 bases at J, with 12 bases between. Germline-derived CDR1 and CDR2 are SEHNR and FQNEAQ (reference sequence). In DNA, the CDR3 is TGTGCCAGCACCCCTGGGGGAATGAACACTGAAGCTTTCTTT. Amino acids: CASTPGGMNTEAFF.

The chain has TRBV11-1 and TRBJ2-7, with a possible D match to TRBD1 (6 bases). The length of the CDR3 is 14 residues. V was pared by 5 bases and J by 5 bases, with 16 bases between. CDR1 is SGHAT and CDR2 is FQDESV in the germline V gene (reference sequence). CDR3 sequence: CASSPRGSANEQYF. The CDR3 DNA follows: TGTGCCAGCAGCCCAAGGGGGTCTGCTAACGAGCAGTACTTC.

This clone was counted a single time. The V call is TRBV7-2, the J call TRBJ2-7; D unresolved. The ends were cut back, 5 bases at V and 5 bases at J, with 16 bases in the middle. The CDR3 sequence is 14 residues long. Germline values: CDR1 SGHTA, CDR2 FQGNSA. The CDR3 nucleotides are TGTGCCAGCAGCCCGTACAAGGTCCAGGACGAGCAGTACTTC. Amino acid sequence: CASSPYKVQDEQYF.

The genes are TRBV28 and TRBJ1-2, with 10 bases identical to TRBD1. CDR1 MDHEN and CDR2 SYDVKM come from the germline V gene. The V segment lost 6 bases and the J segment 6 bases; nucleotides outside the gene matches: 4. CDR3 length: 13 residues. The CDR3 DNA sequence: TGTGCCAGCAGGATAGGACAGGGGGATGGCTACACCTTC. Encoded protein: CASRIGQGDGYTF.

The chain has TRBV5-4 and TRBJ2-7; TRBD2 agrees at 10 bases. Looked up from germline, CDR1 is SGHNT and CDR2 is YYREEE (reference sequence). This CDR3 region has 17 residues. Trimming took 4 bases from V and 2 from J; bases not matched to a gene: 12. In DNA form, the CDR3 reads TGTGCCAGCAGCCAAGAATGGCCTAGCGGGAGCCCCTACGAGCAGTACTTC. Residues: CASSQEWPSGSPYEQYF.

The V call is TRBV10-3, the J call TRBJ2-1; tentatively, D is TRBD2 (6 bases). The CDR3 has 13 residues. Germline values: CDR1 ENHRY, CDR2 SYGVKD. The V end was cut by 5 bases, the J end by 8 bases, with 13 bases between. The DNA of the CDR3 is TGTGCCATCAGTCCGACAGCGGGTGATGAGCAGTTCTTC. It codes for CAISPTAGDEQFF.

V usage is TRBV7-8 and J usage is TRBJ2-7; TRBD2 might be the D (5 bases). Germline assignment: CDR1 SGHVS and CDR2 FQNEAQ. V lost 6 bases, J lost 4 bases, and 19 bases lay in between. CDR3 length: 15 amino acids. DNA for the CDR3: TGTGCCAGCAGTCAAAAGGCGGAGGCCCGGTACGAGCAGTACTTC. Encoded protein: CASSQKAEARYEQYF.

This sequence joins TRBV30 and TRBJ2-7, with D possibly matching TRBD2 (5 bases). The V and J ends lost 5 bases and 7 bases respectively, with 15 bases between them. The V gene's germline CDR1 is GTSNPN and CDR2 SVGIG (reference sequence). The CDR3 consists of 12 residues. CDR3: CAWLDFEGEQYF. The CDR3 coding sequence is TGTGCCTGGCTGGACTTCGAGGGAGAGCAGTACTTC. Full variable domain (missing parts from reference TRBV30 and TRBJ2-7): SQTIHQWPATLVQPVGSPLSLECTVEGTSNPNLYWYRQAAGRGLQLLFYSVGIGQISSEVPQNLSASRPQDRQFILSSKKLLLSDSGFYLCAWLDFEGEQYFGPGTRLTVT.

This chain links TRBV5-1 with TRBJ1-3, with a weak D call TRBD1 (5 bases). Looked up from germline, CDR1 is SGHRS and CDR2 is YFSETQ. CDR3 size: 16 residues. Trimming took 0 bases from V and 1 from J, leaving 11 bases between them. The CDR3 reads CASSLAPGSSGNTIYF. CDR3 in DNA: TGCGCCAGCAGCTTGGCCCCAGGGAGTTCTGGAAACACCATATATTTT.

The V and J genes are TRBV16 and TRBJ1-2, with D possibly being TRBD1 (5 bases). The CDR3 loop spans 14 amino acids. The ends were cut back, 2 bases at V and 4 bases at J, with 11 bases in the middle. Germline V gene lookup returns CDR1 KGHSY and CDR2 FQNENV. CDR3 amino acids: CASSQGTGIYGYTF. The CDR3 DNA is TGTGCCAGCAGCCAAGGGACGGGGATCTATGGCTACACCTTC.

This chain links TRBV5-6 with TRBJ2-1; 10 bases are shared with TRBD2. This CDR3 region has 15 residues. Germline CDR1 SGHDT, CDR2 YYEEEE. The ends lost 0 bases at V and 8 bases at J; junction bases unmatched: 5. The CDR3 DNA sequence: TGTGCCAGCAGCTTGGGACTAGCGGGTGGGTATGAGCAGTTCTTC. Protein sequence: CASSLGLAGGYEQFF.

The rearrangement links TRBV6-6 to TRBJ1-2, with D possibly being TRBD1 (6 bases). V gave up 2 bases and J gave up 3 bases, with 7 bases separating them. CDR1 MNHNY and CDR2 SVGAGI come from the germline V gene (reference sequence). The CDR3 covers 13 residues. The CDR3 bases are TGTGCCAGCAGTTACGAGGGGGACTATGGCTACACCTTC. It translates to CASSYEGDYGYTF.

This clone was picked up one time. The J gene is TRBJ2-1, the V gene TRBV11-3, with 10 positions matching TRBD2. Germline V CDR1 and CDR2: SGHNT, YENEEA. This CDR3 comprises 14 residues. With V trimmed by 3 bases and J by 12 bases, 8 bases remained unmatched. CDR3 DNA: TGTGCCAGCAGCTTCGGCCTAGCGGGAGAGGTGCAGTTCTTC. Amino acid sequence: CASSFGLAGEVQFF.

This rearrangement joins TRBV5-3 to TRBJ1-1; 9 nucleotides align to TRBD1. TRBV5-3 is given ORF status, its function remaining uncertain. There are 21 residues in the CDR3. With 1 base clipped from V and 7 bases from J, the junction kept 26 bases outside the gene matches. CDR3 DNA: TGTGCCAGAAGCTTGATGTATGACCGCGACAGGGGGGAAACGGACCAGGGTGAAGCTTTCTTT. This gives the protein CARSLMYDRDRGETDQGEAFF.

The V gene is TRBV5-1, the J gene TRBJ1-2; D might be TRBD1 (5 bases). CDR1 and CDR2 (germline): SGHRS, YFSETQ. Deletions cut 4 bases from V and 7 bases from J, with 20 bases between. This CDR3 region has 15 residues. The CDR3 coding sequence is TGCGCCAGCAGCCCCGGAGACTCCTGGGGGAGTGGCTACACCTTC. Encoded protein: CASSPGDSWGSGYTF.

The CDR3 loop is CASSRDRYGYTF. DNA for the CDR3: TGTGCCAGCAGCCGGGACAGATATGGCTACACCTTC. The chain links TRBV6-1 to TRBJ1-2; 7 positions agree with TRBD1. The CDR3 is 12 amino acids. The germline V gene has CDR1 MNHNS and CDR2 SASEGT. Unmatched junction bases numbered 3, after V lost 6 bases and J lost 5 bases.

As concerns this clone: Other DNA sequences in this sample translate to the same CDR3. CDR3 amino acids: CATAASGRDNEQFF. CDR3 DNA sequence: TGTGCCACCGCTGCCAGCGGGAGGGACAATGAGCAGTTCTTC. The chain joins TRBV10-3 to TRBJ2-1, with 10 positions matching TRBD2. V shed 10 bases, J shed 5 bases, and the junction held 8 bases outside the gene matches. The germline CDR1 and CDR2 sequences are ENHRY and SYGVKD. This CDR3 contains 14 residues.

The chain joins TRBV29-1 to TRBJ2-3; D may correspond to TRBD1 or TRBD2 (5 bases each). This CDR3 is 14 amino acids long. The V end lost 7 bases, the J end lost 0 bases, and 14 bases lay between the germline ends. Germline loops: CDR1 SQVTM, CDR2 ANQGSEA. The CDR3 reads CSARGQKSTDTQYF. CDR3 DNA sequence: TGCAGCGCACGGGGCCAAAAGAGCACAGATACGCAGTATTTT.

The chain employs TRBV4-2 and TRBJ2-2, with D perhaps matching TRBD1 or TRBD2 (6 bases each). The CDR3 runs to 15 residues. Looked up from germline, CDR1 is LGHNA and CDR2 is YNFKEQ. Trimming pared 3 bases from V and 4 bases from J, leaving 12 bases between. Here the CDR3 DNA reads TGTGCCAGCAGCCAGGGGGGCCCGGGCACCGGGGAGCTGTTTTTT. Protein product: CASSQGGPGTGELFF.

In its sample, this clone was seen a few times. Other nucleotide sequences in the sample specify the same CDR3. The chain joins TRBV6-6 to TRBJ2-5, with 12 bases identical to TRBD2. The CDR3 covers 13 residues. Germline V gene sequence: CDR1 MNHNY, CDR2 SVGAGI (reference sequence). The ends lost 6 bases at V and 4 bases at J; junction bases unmatched: 0. The CDR3 region has the DNA TGTGCCAGCAGACTAGCGGGGGGAGAGACCCAGTACTTC. This translates into CASRLAGGETQYF.